Listed below are T cell receptor beta chains from one sample, sequenced in a study of T cell clonotyping in hematopoietic cell transplantation. Using immunoSEQ multiplex PCR, the repertoire was profiled, and TCRdb retains in-frame clones only, with some absent. In the table there are 12,000 to 15,000 clones, 70% to 90% of which are singletons. The sequencing used PBMCs, collected 100 days after allogeneic stem cell transplant. The receptor source for this set is a male patient aged 50 or older who had an allogeneic stem cell transplant from an unrelated donor, so T cells may come from the graft donor. Some clones in this sample may be carry-over from other donors' samples. The CDR3 runs from the conserved cysteine through the conserved F or W. A D gene is named only where the DNA matches it firmly. Part of the rows lack a size; the others show once, few, many or a class for expanded clones.

TRBV19,TRBJ1-5,NA,few,TGTGCCAGTAGTAGCGGCTTCGGGCAGCCCCAGCATTTT,CASSSGFGQPQHF
TRBV5-1,TRBJ1-1,NA,NA,TGCGCCAGCAGCACGAACCCCAATGGGGACACTGAAGCTTTCTTT,CASSTNPNGDTEAFF
TRBV19,TRBJ1-5,TRBD1,NA,TGTGCCAGTGTAAGGTCGGGTTCAAGACAGGGGTCCCAGCCCCAGCATTTT,CASVRSGSRQGSQPQHF
TRBV5-1,TRBJ2-7,TRBD2,NA,TGCGCCAGCAGCTTGGTTTCTAGCGGGAGCCCCTACGAGCAGTACTTC,CASSLVSSGSPYEQYF
TRBV10-3,TRBJ2-5,NA,NA,TGTGGAGCGGGTCAAGAGACCCAGTACTTC,CGAGQETQYF
TRBV7-2,TRBJ1-5,NA,NA,TGTGCCAGCAGCCTCGGGACACTGTATAGCAATCAGCCCCAGCATTTT,CASSLGTLYSNQPQHF
TRBV19,TRBJ2-7,TRBD2,NA,TGTGCCACCTCAGCGGGAGGAGGTTACGAGCAGTACTTC,CATSAGGGYEQYF
TRBV5-4,TRBJ2-2,TRBD1,NA,TGTGCCAGCAGCCCCCGACAGGGACCGACCGGGGAGCTGTTTTTT,CASSPRQGPTGELFF
TRBV7-3,TRBJ1-4,NA,NA,TGTGCCAGCAGCCCATCCCTTGGTGGAAAACTGTTTTTT,CASSPSLGGKLFF
TRBV7-8,TRBJ2-1,NA,NA,TGTGCCAGCAGCTTACGGGACACATACAATGAGCAGTTCTTC,CASSLRDTYNEQFF
TRBV5-1,TRBJ2-1,TRBD2,NA,TGCGCCAGCAGCTTGGAGATAGCGGGGGCGAACAATGAGCAGTTCTTC,CASSLEIAGANNEQFF
TRBV11-2,TRBJ2-7,TRBD1,NA,TGTGCCAGCAGTAAGGACAGGGGAGTCCACGAGCAGTACTTC,CASSKDRGVHEQYF
TRBV5-8,TRBJ1-1,TRBD1,NA,TGTGCCAGCAGACACAGGGGTAACACTGAAGCTTTCTTT,CASRHRGNTEAFF
TRBV5-6,TRBJ1-1,NA,NA,TGTGCCAGCAGCTTGCGAAGGGCTAATTTGAACACTGAAGCTTTCTTT,CASSLRRANLNTEAFF
TRBV6-5,TRBJ1-5,NA,NA,TGTGCCAGCAGACCGGTTGGATATAGCAATCAGCCCCAGCATTTT,CASRPVGYSNQPQHF
TRBV19,TRBJ1-4,NA,once,TGTGCCAGTAGACCGAAGGGGCCGGAAAAACTGTTTTTT,CASRPKGPEKLFF
TRBV2,TRBJ1-1,NA,NA,TGTGCCAGCAGTTTCCTATTATCTTTGAACACTGAAGCTTTCTTT,CASSFLLSLNTEAFF
TRBV30,TRBJ1-1,NA,few,TGTGCCTGGAGGCTAGGGGGTAGGGCTGAAGCTTTCTTT,CAWRLGGRAEAFF
TRBV5-6,TRBJ1-1,TRBD1,NA,TGTGCCAGCAGCTTTCAGGGGGCCGAGACTGAAGCTTTCTTT,CASSFQGAETEAFF
TRBV19,TRBJ1-5,NA,NA,TGTGCCAGTAGTGAACAGACCCTCGGGCCCCAGCATTTT,CASSEQTLGPQHF
TRBV7-6,TRBJ1-2,NA,NA,TGTGCCAGCAGCTTACAGGGTTCCTATGGCTACACCTTC,CASSLQGSYGYTF
TRBV30,TRBJ1-1,TRBD1,NA,TGTGCCTGGGCCCTGGGAGGGACAGGTAAAGCTTTCTTT,CAWALGGTGKAFF
TRBV15,TRBJ1-2,NA,once,TGTGCCACCAGCAGAGAAAGGGGTATCGGCGGCTACACCTTC,CATSRERGIGGYTF
TRBV6-1,TRBJ1-2,TRBD1,NA,TGTGCCAGCAGTGACAGGACAGGGCTTGGCTACACCTTC,CASSDRTGLGYTF
TRBV12-5,TRBJ1-1,NA,NA,TGTGCTAGTGCCAAATATATAAAGGAGGACACTGAAGCTTTCTTT,CASAKYIKEDTEAFF
TRBV2,TRBJ1-1,NA,NA,TGTGCCAGCAGTGTTAGGAACACTGAAGCTTTCTTT,CASSVRNTEAFF
TRBV10-3,TRBJ2-1,NA,NA,TGTGCCACCCAACGTTTAACGGGAGAGGCGGATGAGCAGTTCTTC,CATQRLTGEADEQFF
TRBV13,TRBJ2-7,TRBD1,once,TGTGCCAGCAGCTTCCGACAGGGGACCCACGAGCAGTACTTC,CASSFRQGTHEQYF
TRBV28,TRBJ1-2,NA,few,TGTGCCAGCAGCCCCCGACCTTATGGCTACACCTTC,CASSPRPYGYTF
TRBV5-1,TRBJ1-2,TRBD1,NA,TGCGCCAGCAGCTTGGTAGGGGGCGCAGGCTACACCTTC,CASSLVGGAGYTF
TRBV28,TRBJ2-6,NA,few,TGTGCCAGCAGCCTTCCAGCGCCTGGGGCCAACGTCCTGACTTTC,CASSLPAPGANVLTF
TRBV11-3,TRBJ2-5,TRBD2,NA,TGTGCCAGCAGCCAACGCCGACTAGCGGGAGGCCAAGAGACCCAGTACTTC,CASSQRRLAGGQETQYF
TRBV7-8,TRBJ2-3,TRBD1,once,TGTGCCAGCAGTGGACAGGGGGAGATCACAGATACGCAGTATTTT,CASSGQGEITDTQYF
TRBV28,TRBJ2-5,TRBD2,NA,TGTGCCAGCAGTCCTGGACTAGCGGGAGGAGGGGAGACCCAGTACTTC,CASSPGLAGGGETQYF
TRBV12-5,TRBJ1-1,TRBD1,NA,TGTGCTAGTGGTCCAAATCCCGTTGCCGGGACAGCGATAAATGAAGCTTTCTTT,CASGPNPVAGTAINEAFF
TRBV9,TRBJ1-2,TRBD1,NA,TGTGCCAGCAGCCCCGGGACAGCTTATGGCTACACCTTC,CASSPGTAYGYTF
TRBV12-5,TRBJ2-5,NA,NA,TGTGCTAGTGGTCTGAATCAAGAGACCCAGTACTTC,CASGLNQETQYF
TRBV5-5,TRBJ1-1,NA,NA,TGTGCCAGCAGCTTGGGATATGCCACTGAAGCTTTCTTT,CASSLGYATEAFF
TRBV2,TRBJ1-5,NA,NA,TGTGCCAGCAGTGTGGGGACTTATAGCAATCAGCCCCAGCATTTT,CASSVGTYSNQPQHF
TRBV9,TRBJ2-2,NA,NA,TGTGCCAGCAGCGTAGCCACAGCAGGGGTTAACACCGGGGAGCTGTTTTTT,CASSVATAGVNTGELFF
TRBV19,TRBJ2-7,TRBD1,NA,TGTGCCAGTCGCTCGTTAACAGGGGGCTACGAGCAGTACTTC,CASRSLTGGYEQYF
TRBV19,TRBJ1-5,TRBD1,NA,TGTGCCAGTAGTATAGGACAGGGAGGCCATCAGCCCCAGCATTTT,CASSIGQGGHQPQHF
TRBV19,TRBJ1-2,NA,NA,TGTGCCAGTAGCAGGGGTGATGGCTACACCTTC,CASSRGDGYTF
TRBV14,TRBJ1-2,NA,NA,TGTGCCAGCAGCGCGCAGACGGGCGCCGGCTACACCTTC,CASSAQTGAGYTF
TRBV19,TRBJ2-1,NA,once,TGTGCCAGTAGCCCGACAGTTTCCTACAATGAGCAGTTCTTC,CASSPTVSYNEQFF